Shown below are 8 T cell receptor beta chains from a single sample sequenced in a study of blood T cell repertoires in COVID-19 (dated by TCRdb to 2020 to 2021). The library relied on the immunoSEQ multiplex PCR assay. TCRdb took this table from immuneACCESS and kept in-frame rearrangements with V and J called. Such tables lack part of the clones; where checked against another copy, unresolved V genes explain under half of the gap, and the rest is unexplained. In this sample the table shows about 83,000 clones, roughly nine tenths of which occur a single time. About 15% of the sample is taken by the ten largest. Specimen: peripheral blood. These receptors all come from a woman older than 75 with active or convalescent COVID-19.

CDR3 sequence reads: CASSGTGTGEEKLFF. The CDR3 region has the DNA TGTGCCAGCAGCGGAACCGGGACAGGGGAAGAAAAACTGTTTTTT. This chain joins TRBV5-8 and TRBJ1-4; 10 bases line up with TRBD1. CDR1 SGHTS and CDR2 YDEGEE come from the germline V gene. The CDR3 is 15 amino acids. V was pared by 4 bases and J by 8 bases, with 8 bases of the junction left unmatched. The full variable domain, rest sourced from reference TRBV5-8 and TRBJ1-4, is EAGVTQSPTHLIKTRGQQATLRCSPISGHTSVYWYQQALGLGLQFLLWYDEGEERNRGNFPPRFSGRQFPNYSSELNVNALELEDSALYLCASSGTGTGEEKLFFGSGTQLSVL.

V usage is TRBV28 and J usage is TRBJ1-4; 8 positions match TRBD1. The CDR3 length is 15 residues. Losses at the gene ends were 5 bases for V and 8 bases for J; bases not matched to a gene: 10. The V gene's germline CDR1 is MDHEN and CDR2 SYDVKM. CDR3 region: CASSPTGTGSEKLFF. In nucleotides, the CDR3 is TGTGCCAGCAGTCCTACCGGGACAGGTTCCGAAAAACTGTTTTTT.

The V call is TRBV18, the J call TRBJ1-1; the match to TRBD1 covers 8 bases. Germline CDR1 and CDR2: KGHSH and LQKENI. CDR3 length: 16 amino acids. J was trimmed by 0 bases and V by 0 bases; bases with no gene match: 3. The CDR3 region is CASSPPTGVLNTEAFF. CDR3 bases: TGTGCCAGCTCACCACCGACAGGGGTTTTGAACACTGAAGCTTTCTTT.

Only a few counts were recorded for this clone. This chain joins TRBV14 and TRBJ1-1; the match to TRBD1 covers 9 bases. V dropped 5 bases and J dropped 1; count of bases not matched to a gene: 5. This CDR3 has 15 residues. Germline assignment: CDR1 SGHDN and CDR2 FVKESK. CDR3 amino acids: CASSKQGAPNTEAFF. The DNA for the CDR3 is TGTGCCAGCAGCAAACAGGGGGCCCCGAACACTGAAGCTTTCTTT.

The V call is TRBV6-2 or TRBV6-3, the J call TRBJ2-1; D is uncertain. This CDR3 is built from 13 residues. Looked up from germline, CDR1 is MNHEY and CDR2 is SVGEGT. The V end lost 2 bases, the J end lost 7 bases, and 9 bases lay between the germline ends. The CDR3 DNA follows: TGTGCCAGCAGTTACGGAGCTCTAAATGAGCAGTTCTTC. Its protein product is CASSYGALNEQFF.

The rearrangement links TRBV7-9 to TRBJ1-5; D is uncertain. Germline lookup yields CDR1 SEHNR and CDR2 FQNEAQ (reference sequence). The CDR3 is 15 residues long. The V and J ends lost 4 bases and 5 bases respectively, with 15 bases between them. The CDR3 sequence: CASSSTREPYQPQHF. CDR3 in DNA: TGTGCCAGCAGCTCTACACGGGAGCCATATCAGCCCCAGCATTTT.

This chain uses TRBV19 with TRBJ2-2; D might be TRBD1 (5 bases). V shed 6 bases and J shed 5 bases, with 13 bases lying between them. Per the germline V gene, CDR1 is LNHDA and CDR2 is SQIVND (reference sequence). The CDR3 is 14 amino acids. DNA of the CDR3: TGTGCCAGTAGCACCAGGGTAGGAACCGGGGAGCTGTTTTTT. This codes for CASSTRVGTGELFF.

V gene TRBV28 combines with J gene TRBJ2-7, with a tentative D call TRBD1 (6 bases). Germline V lookup: CDR1 MDHEN, CDR2 SYDVKM. V was trimmed by 3 bases and J by 11 bases, leaving 20 bases between them. CDR3 length: 14 amino acids. CDR3: CASSLLQGDRNEYF. The CDR3 DNA is TGTGCCAGCAGTTTGCTACAAGGAGACAGGAACGAGTACTTC. The full variable domain, rest sourced from reference TRBV28 and TRBJ2-7, is DVKVTQSSRYLVKRTGEKVFLECVQDMDHENMFWYRQDPGLGLRLIYFSYDVKMKEKGDIPEGYSVSREKKERFSLILESASTNQTSMYLCASSLLQGDRNEYFGPGTRLTVT.